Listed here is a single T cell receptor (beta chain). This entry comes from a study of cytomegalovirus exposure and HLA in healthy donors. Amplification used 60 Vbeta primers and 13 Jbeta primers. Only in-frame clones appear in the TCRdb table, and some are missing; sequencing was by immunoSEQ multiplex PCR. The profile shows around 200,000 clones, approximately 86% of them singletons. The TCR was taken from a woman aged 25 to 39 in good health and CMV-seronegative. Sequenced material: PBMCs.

The CDR3 region has the DNA TGTGCCAGCAGCTTACGAGGGATCGATGAGCAGTTCTTC. Translated: CASSLRGIDEQFF. V usage is TRBV7-9 and J usage is TRBJ2-1; TRBD2 might be the D (5 bases). Germline V gives CDR1 SEHNR, CDR2 FQNEAQ (reference sequence). The CDR3 runs to 13 residues. The V gene lost 2 bases and the J gene lost 8 bases, with 10 bases spanning the gap.